This T cell receptor beta chain was found in a study of radiotherapy plus CTLA-4 blockade in lung cancer. The study, taken as a whole, reports: Blood saw expansion of tumor-derived TCR clones after radiotherapy plus ipilimumab.

On this clone itself: Its antigen is unidentified.

This CDR3 spans 13 amino acids. Germline V gene sequence: CDR1 SGHRS, CDR2 YFSETQ. The V and J ends lost 0 bases and 6 bases respectively, with 7 bases between them. This table comes from immunoSEQ multiplex PCR, and its TCRdb copy is limited to in-frame clones, with some not included. The table lists roughly 90,000 clones, approximately 80% of them singletons, with roughly a quarter in the top ten. Focal radiation plus CTLA-4 blockade with ipilimumab was administered to patients who had chemo-refractory metastatic non-small-cell lung cancer. The J gene is TRBJ1-3, the V gene TRBV5-1, with D tentatively TRBD1 (6 bases). The TCR originated in a human donor with non-small cell lung cancer that progressed on radiotherapy plus ipilimumab. This specimen was peripheral blood, taken from a patient treated with radiotherapy plus ipilimumab. The CDR3 DNA follows: TGCGCCAGCAGCTTGGACAGGGAAAACACCATATATTTT. As protein: CASSLDRENTIYF. The variable domain in full, with the rest retrieved from reference TRBV5-1 and TRBJ1-3, is KAGVTQTPRYLIKTRGQQVTLSCSPISGHRSVSWYQQTPGQGLQFLFEYFSETQRNKGNFPGRFSGRQFSNSRSEMNVSTLELGDSALYLCASSLDRENTIYFGEGSWLTVV.